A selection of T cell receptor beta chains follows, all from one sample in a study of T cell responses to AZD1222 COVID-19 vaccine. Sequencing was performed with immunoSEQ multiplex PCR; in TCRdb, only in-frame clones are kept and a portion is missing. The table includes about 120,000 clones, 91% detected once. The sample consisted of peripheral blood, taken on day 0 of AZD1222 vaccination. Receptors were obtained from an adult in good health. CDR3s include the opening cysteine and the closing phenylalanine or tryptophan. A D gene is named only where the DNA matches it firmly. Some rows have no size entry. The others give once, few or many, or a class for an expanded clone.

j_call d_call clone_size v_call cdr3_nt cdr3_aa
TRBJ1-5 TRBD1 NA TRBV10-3 TGTGCCATCAGTCTAGACAGGGAGGGTCAGCCCCAGCATTTT CAISLDREGQPQHF
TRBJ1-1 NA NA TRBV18 TGTGCCAGCTCACCAGTCCAGAACACTGAAGCTTTCTTT CASSPVQNTEAFF
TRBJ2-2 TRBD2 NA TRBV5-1 TGCGCCAGCAGCCCTGCTAGCGGGGCTCGCGACGGGGAGCTGTTTTTT CASSPASGARDGELFF
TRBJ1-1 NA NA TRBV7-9 TGTGCCAGCAGCTTGGATGTCACTGAAGCTTTCTTT CASSLDVTEAFF
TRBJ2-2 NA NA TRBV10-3 TGTGCCATCAGCCGAGAGTTAGGGAACACCGGGGAGCTGTTTTTT CAISRELGNTGELFF
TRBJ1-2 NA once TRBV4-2 TGTGCCAGCAGCCAAGCAGACAGGTTTGGCTACACCTTC CASSQADRFGYTF
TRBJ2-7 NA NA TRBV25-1 TGTGCCAGCAGTGAAGGGGGAGGCTACGAGCAGTACTTC CASSEGGGYEQYF
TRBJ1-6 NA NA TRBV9 TGTGCCAGCAGCCCCAATTTCGGGACGGAATCACCCCTCCACTTT CASSPNFGTESPLHF
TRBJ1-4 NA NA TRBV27 TGTGCCAGCAGGTCCGGGGAAAAGAGGGGAAAACTGTTTTTT CASRSGEKRGKLFF
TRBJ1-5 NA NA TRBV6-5 TGTGCCACCCAAAGTGGCAATCAGCCCCAGCATTTT CATQSGNQPQHF
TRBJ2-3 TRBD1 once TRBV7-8 TGTGCCAGCAGCCTCAGGGACAGGGGGGATACGCAGTATTTT CASSLRDRGDTQYF